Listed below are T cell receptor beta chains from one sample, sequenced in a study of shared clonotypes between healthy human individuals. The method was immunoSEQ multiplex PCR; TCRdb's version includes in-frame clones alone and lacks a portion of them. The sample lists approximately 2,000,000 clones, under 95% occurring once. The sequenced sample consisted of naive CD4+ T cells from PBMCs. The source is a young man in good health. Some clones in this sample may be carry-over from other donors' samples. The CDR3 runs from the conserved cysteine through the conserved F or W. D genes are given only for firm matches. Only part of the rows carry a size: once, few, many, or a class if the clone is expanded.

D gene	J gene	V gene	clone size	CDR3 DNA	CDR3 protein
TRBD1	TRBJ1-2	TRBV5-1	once	TGCGCCAGCAGCTTGGGACATACAGGGGATGGCTACACCTTC	CASSLGHTGDGYTF
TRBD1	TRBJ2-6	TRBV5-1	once	TGCGCCAGCAGCTTAACAGGGGCCTCTGGGGCCAACGTCCTGACTTTC	CASSLTGASGANVLTF
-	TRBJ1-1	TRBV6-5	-	TGTGCCAGCAGTTCTCAGGGATTTGGTGAAGCTTTCTTT	CASSSQGFGEAFF
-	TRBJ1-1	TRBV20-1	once	TGCAGTGCCACCGGGACGATCGAAGCTTTCTTT	CSATGTIEAFF
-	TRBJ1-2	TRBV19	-	TGTGCCAGTAGTATCGGGAGCCTGGGAAACTATGGCTACACCTTC	CASSIGSLGNYGYTF
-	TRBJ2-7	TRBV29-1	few	TGCAGCGTTGAGAACAGGCAGAGCTCCTACGAGCAGTACTTC	CSVENRQSSYEQYF
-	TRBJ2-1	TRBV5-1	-	TGCGCCAGCAGCTTCGAGGGCGGCTCCTACAATGAGCAGTTCTTC	CASSFEGGSYNEQFF
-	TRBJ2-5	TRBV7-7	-	TGTGCCAGCAGCCTGGGGAGGAAAGAGACCCAGTACTTC	CASSLGRKETQYF
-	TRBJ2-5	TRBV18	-	TGTGCCAGCTCACCGCCTGGCCTAGAGACCCAGTACTTC	CASSPPGLETQYF
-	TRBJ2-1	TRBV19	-	TGTGCCAGTAGTAAGGGCGGACACTCCTACAATGAGCAGTTCTTC	CASSKGGHSYNEQFF
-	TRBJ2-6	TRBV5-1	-	TGCGCCAGCAGCATCAGGACAGAAGAAGTCTCTGGGGCCAACGTCCTGACTTTC	CASSIRTEEVSGANVLTF
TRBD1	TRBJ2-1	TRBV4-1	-	TGCGCCAGCAGCCAGGTGGACAGGGCCGGAGGTGAGCAGTTCTTC	CASSQVDRAGGEQFF
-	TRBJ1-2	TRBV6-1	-	TGTGCCAGCAGTGATCCGCCTTGGGGAGACCCTAACTATGGCTACACCTTC	CASSDPPWGDPNYGYTF
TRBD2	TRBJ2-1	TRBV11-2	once	TGTGCCAGCAGCTTAGACCCCCCCGGGAGGGCCTTCCTCAATGAGCAGTTCTTC	CASSLDPPGRAFLNEQFF
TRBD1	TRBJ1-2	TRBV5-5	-	TGTGCCAGCAGAACCACATGGGACAGCTCCTATGGCTACACCTTC	CASRTTWDSSYGYTF
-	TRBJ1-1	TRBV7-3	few	TGTGCCAGCAGCTCCACTATGAACACTGAAGCTTTCTTT	CASSSTMNTEAFF
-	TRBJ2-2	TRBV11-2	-	TGTGCCAGCAGCAACCTGAGGGGGAGGGGGGAGCTGTTTTTT	CASSNLRGRGELFF
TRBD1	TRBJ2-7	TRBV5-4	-	TGTGCCAGCAGCGGGCGATCCGGGACAGACCAGCAGTACTTC	CASSGRSGTDQQYF
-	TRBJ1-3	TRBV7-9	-	TGTGCCAGCAGCTTAGGGGGCCCGAGAAACACCATATATTTT	CASSLGGPRNTIYF
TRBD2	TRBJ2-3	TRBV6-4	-	TGTGCCAGCAGTGACATGCTAGCGGGAGGGCCAGCGGATACGCAGTATTTT	CASSDMLAGGPADTQYF
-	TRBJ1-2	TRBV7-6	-	TGTGCCAGCAGCTTAAGCTCACGAGACAGCGCCAACTATGGCTACACCTTC	CASSLSSRDSANYGYTF
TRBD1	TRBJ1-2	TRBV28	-	TGTGCCAGCAGTTTACCAGGGACAGCAGCTAACTATGGCTACACCTTC	CASSLPGTAANYGYTF
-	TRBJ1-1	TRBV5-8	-	TGTGCCAGCAGCTTGGCCGGGCAGGTGGACACTGAAGCTTTCTTT	CASSLAGQVDTEAFF
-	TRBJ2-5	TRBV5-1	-	TGCGCCAGCAGCTTGGTGATGGGTTTGGAGACCCAGTACTTC	CASSLVMGLETQYF
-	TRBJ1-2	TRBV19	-	TGTGCCAGTAGTTCTCATCGGGATAAGGTCGATGGCTACACCTTC	CASSSHRDKVDGYTF
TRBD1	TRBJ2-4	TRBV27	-	TGTGCCAGCAGGGGGACAGGGTGGGCAAACATTCAGTACTTC	CASRGTGWANIQYF
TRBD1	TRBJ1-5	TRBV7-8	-	TGTGCCAGCAGCTTTACGACCGTAGACAGGGCAATGAATCAGCCCCAGCATTTT	CASSFTTVDRAMNQPQHF
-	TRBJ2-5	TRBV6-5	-	TGTGCCAGCAGTTACAACAGGGACCAAGAGACCCAGTACTTC	CASSYNRDQETQYF
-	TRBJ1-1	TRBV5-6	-	TGTGCCAGCAGCTTGGGGGTGAACACTGAAGCTTTCTTT	CASSLGVNTEAFF
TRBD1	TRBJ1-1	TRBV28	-	TGTGCCAGCAGTTTAATCCGGACAGGGGCTGACACTGAAGCTTTCTTT	CASSLIRTGADTEAFF
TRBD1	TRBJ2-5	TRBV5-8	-	TGTGCCAGCAGCTCTCTAGACAGGGAAGAGACCCAGTACTTC	CASSSLDREETQYF
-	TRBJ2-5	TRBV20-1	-	TGCAGTGCTAGAGATTTAAGAGCCCAGTACTTC	CSARDLRAQYF
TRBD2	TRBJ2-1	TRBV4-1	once	TGCGCCAGCAGCCCCGTTCAGCGGGAGGGGGGTGTGTTCTTC	CASSPVQREGGVFF
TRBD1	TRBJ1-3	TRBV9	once	TGTGCCAGCAGCATTGGACAGGGCGGTGGAAACACCATATATTTT	CASSIGQGGGNTIYF
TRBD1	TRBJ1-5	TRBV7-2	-	TGTGCCAGCGGTCAGGGGGCGGAACAGCCCCAGCATTTT	CASGQGAEQPQHF
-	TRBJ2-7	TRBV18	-	TGTGCCAGCTCATCAGTCCCCCTAAGGAACGAGCAGTACTTC	CASSSVPLRNEQYF
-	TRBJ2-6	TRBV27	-	TGTGCCAGCAGACGCTTCCCCGGTGGTTCCCCCTCTGGGGCCAACGTCCTGACTTTC	CASRRFPGGSPSGANVLTF
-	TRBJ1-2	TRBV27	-	TGTGCCAGCAGGATCAACGGGGGGAATGGCTACACCTTC	CASRINGGNGYTF
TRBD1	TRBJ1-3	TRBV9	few	TGTGCCAGCAGCGTCGGGACAGGAGTCTCTGGAAACACCATATATTTT	CASSVGTGVSGNTIYF
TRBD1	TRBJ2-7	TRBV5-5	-	TGTGCCAGCAGCTTCGGACAGGGCCCCTACGAGCAGTACTTC	CASSFGQGPYEQYF
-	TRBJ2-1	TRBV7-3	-	TGTGCCAGCAGCTCCAAACCCTTACTCAGGAGCCTTTACAATGAGCAGTTCTTC	CASSSKPLLRSLYNEQFF
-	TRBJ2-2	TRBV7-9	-	TGTGCCAGCAGCCCGGGCGCAGTAGGGACCGGGGAGCTGTTTTTT	CASSPGAVGTGELFF
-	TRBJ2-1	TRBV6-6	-	TGTGCCAGCAGAGGGCCTCCATTATACAATGAGCAGTTCTTC	CASRGPPLYNEQFF
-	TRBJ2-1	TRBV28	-	TGTGCCAGCAGTTCTCTGGCCGGGGCCAATGAGCAGTTCTTC	CASSSLAGANEQFF
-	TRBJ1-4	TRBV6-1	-	TGTGCCAGCAGTGAGCGGCCACAGGGAACTAATGAAAAACTGTTTTTT	CASSERPQGTNEKLFF